The following is a T cell receptor (beta chain) sequence with its context. Its antigen is unknown. This sample is part of a study of blood T cells in healthy people across ages. Primed by a sample-barcoded 5' primer and a J-beta primer mix, a second PCR proceeded for roughly 7 to 12 cycles. One entry per CDR3 protein results from TCRdb running MiXCR on the 5' RACE reads. The sample has around 1,500,000 distinct CDR3 sequences; approximately 28% are singletons. Each of the donors had approximately 10 milliliters of peripheral blood drawn into EDTA-treated Vacutainer tubes. Study-level findings and limits: The study regarded diversity estimates from one million T cells as underestimates. There were more naive CD4+ cells and higher diversity in long-lived donors than in aged donors.

The clonotype originates from a woman in her twenties or thirties in good health. Sequences were obtained from blood.

This CDR3 is CASSPADRTDTEAFF. CDR3 DNA: TGTGCCAGCAGTCCCGCGGACAGGACGGACACTGAAGCTTTCTTT. V usage is TRBV28 and J usage is TRBJ1-1, with TRBD1 matching 7 bases. This CDR3 has 15 amino acids. The J segment lost 3 bases and the V segment lost 5 bases, leaving 9 bases of the junction unmatched. Germline V CDR1 and CDR2: MDHEN, SYDVKM.